This note documents a single TCR beta chain sequence. The target antigen is unknown. This specimen belongs to a study of cytomegalovirus exposure and HLA in healthy donors. The length of the CDR3 is 13 residues. Trimming took off 0 bases at V and 5 bases at J, with 9 bases between the two ends. Germline V gene lookup returns CDR1 SGHRS and CDR2 YFSETQ. Findings and limits, study-wide: Usually a TCR sequence was rare, but some public TCRs were found in many donors. One later analysis reportedly identified an Asian-associated ancestry cluster that showed fewer N-insertions than the approximately 670-donor mean. The investigators catalogued 150 to 200 TCR beta chains as cytomegalovirus-associated.

A multiplex PCR was run with 60 Vbeta primers and 13 Jbeta primers. The repertoire was sequenced with immunoSEQ multiplex PCR; TCRdb's copy has only in-frame clones and lacks some. The table shows 170,000 or so clones, with around 80% occurring only once. The chain carries TRBV5-1 and TRBJ2-7; possibly TRBD1 for D (6 bases). Sequences were obtained from PBMCs. The sequence derives from a male donor in good health and CMV-seropositive. CDR3 residues: CASSLDRQDEQYF. Here the CDR3 DNA reads TGCGCCAGCAGCTTGGACAGACAGGACGAGCAGTACTTC.